This TCR beta chain was found in a study of blood T cell repertoires in COVID-19. In the study overall: T cells, B-cell-depleted T cells, or PBMCs supplied cDNA or gDNA.

Seattle researchers signed up patients amid active infection and tracked them longitudinally. Clones were sequenced by immunoSEQ multiplex PCR, and TCRdb holds only the in-frame ones, with some missing. In the table there are almost 350,000 clones, approximately 89% of which are singletons. The V end was cut by 4 bases, the J end by 1 base, with 17 bases between. The CDR3 has 18 residues. Germline CDR1 is KGHSH and CDR2 is LQKENI. The receptor's source is a woman aged 55-69 years with COVID-19, enrolled during active disease. The J gene is TRBJ2-6, the V gene TRBV18, with TRBD1 as a possible D gene (5 bases). Sample: peripheral blood. In DNA form, the CDR3 reads TGTGCCAGCTCACATCAGCCCAGGGTGGGATCTGGGGCCAACGTCCTGACTTTC. Its translation: CASSHQPRVGSGANVLTF.